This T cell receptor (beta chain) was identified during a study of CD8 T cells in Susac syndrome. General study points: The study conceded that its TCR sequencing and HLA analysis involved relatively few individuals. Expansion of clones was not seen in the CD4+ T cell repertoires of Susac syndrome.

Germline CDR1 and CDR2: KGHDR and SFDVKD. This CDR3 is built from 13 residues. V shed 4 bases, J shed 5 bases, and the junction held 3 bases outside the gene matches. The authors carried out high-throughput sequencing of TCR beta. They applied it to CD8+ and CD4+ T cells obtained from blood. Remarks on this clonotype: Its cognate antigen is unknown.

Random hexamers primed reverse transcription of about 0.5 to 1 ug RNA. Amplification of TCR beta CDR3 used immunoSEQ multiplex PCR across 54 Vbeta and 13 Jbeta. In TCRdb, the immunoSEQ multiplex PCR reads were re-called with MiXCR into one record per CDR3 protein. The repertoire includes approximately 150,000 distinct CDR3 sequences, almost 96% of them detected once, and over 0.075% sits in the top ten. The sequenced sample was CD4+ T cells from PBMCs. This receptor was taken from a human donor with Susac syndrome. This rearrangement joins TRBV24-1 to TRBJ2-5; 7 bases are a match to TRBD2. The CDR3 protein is CATSETSRETQYF. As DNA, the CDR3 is TGTGCCACCAGTGAGACTAGCAGGGAGACCCAGTACTTC.